The 6 T cell receptor beta chains listed next were all sequenced from one sample in a study of T cell repertoires in cytomegalovirus infection. For these TCRs, the target antigens are not known. TCRdb used MiXCR to reprocess the reads, holding one entry per CDR3 protein. Found here are roughly 120,000 distinct CDR3 sequences, approximately 28% of them singletons; the top ten hold roughly 77%. The specimen was CD8+ T cells from cultured PBMCs, collected from culture after CMV antigen stimulation. Receptor source: a human donor in good health (CMV status not recorded). Some clones in this sample may be carry-over from other donors' samples.

This clonotype appeared a few times. The chain has TRBV7-9 and TRBJ1-3; D is unclear. Trimming removed 3 bases from V and 4 bases from J, with 16 bases in between. CDR1 SEHNR and CDR2 FQNEAQ come from the germline V gene (reference sequence). CDR3 length: 16 residues. CDR3 DNA sequence: TGTGCCAGCAGCTTTGCCTCCCCGGCGTGGGGAAACACCATATATTTT. Protein sequence: CASSFASPAWGNTIYF.

This clonotype was recorded once. The chain joins TRBV10-3 to TRBJ2-7; D might be TRBD1 (5 bases). The V gene's germline CDR1 is ENHRY and CDR2 SYGVKD. This CDR3 has 13 residues. Trimming stripped 7 bases from V and 0 bases from J, with 10 bases between. In DNA, the CDR3 is TGTGCCATCAAGGGGCTCAGCTCCTACGAGCAGTACTTC. It is translated as CAIKGLSSYEQYF.

The chain has TRBV6-2 or TRBV6-3 and TRBJ2-3; maybe TRBD2 (7 bases). From germline, CDR1 is MNHEY and CDR2 SVGEGT. The length of the CDR3 is 16 residues. The V end lost 0 bases, the J end lost 5 bases, and 15 bases lay between the germline ends. CDR3 loop: CASSYSRGGDEDTQYF. The CDR3 DNA reads as TGTGCCAGCAGTTACTCGAGAGGGGGGGATGAAGATACGCAGTATTTT.

In this sample, this clonotype turned up many times. The chain combines TRBV7-9 with TRBJ1-2, with no clear D. Trimming left V 4 bases short and J 8 bases short, with 17 bases between. The CDR3 consists of 14 residues. Germline CDR1 SEHNR, CDR2 FQNEAQ (reference sequence). The CDR3 region is CASSSIMSPGGYTF. CDR3 nucleotide sequence: TGTGCCAGCAGCTCTATAATGTCTCCTGGGGGCTACACCTTC.

The rearrangement uses TRBV19 and TRBJ1-1; D unresolved. CDR1 is LNHDA and CDR2 is SQIVND in the germline V gene (reference sequence). Trimming stripped 2 bases from V and 0 bases from J, with 10 bases between. The CDR3 totals 15 residues. The CDR3 DNA follows: TGTGCCAGTAGTATAAAACCCAGTATGAACACTGAAGCTTTCTTT. The encoded protein is CASSIKPSMNTEAFF. Looking up the rest from reference TRBV19 and TRBJ1-1 gives the full variable domain: DGGITQSPKYLFRKEGQNVTLSCEQNLNHDAMYWYRQDPGQGLRLIYYSQIVNDFQKGDIAEGYSVSREKKESFPLTVTSAQKNPTAFYLCASSIKPSMNTEAFFGQGTRLTVV.

The chain employs TRBV2 and TRBJ1-2; D unresolved. This CDR3 has 14 amino acids. The V gene's germline CDR1 is SNHLY and CDR2 FYNNEI. V was pared by 7 bases and J by 3 bases, with 15 bases between. This CDR3 is CASTVVRADYGYTF. The CDR3 nucleotides are TGTGCCAGCACCGTAGTAAGGGCAGACTATGGCTACACCTTC. Full variable domain (outside the CDR3, taken from reference TRBV2 and TRBJ1-2): EPEVTQTPSHQVTQMGQEVILRCVPISNHLYFYWYRQILGQKVEFLVSFYNNEISEKSEIFDDQFSVERPDGSNFTLKIRSTKLEDSAMYFCASTVVRADYGYTFGSGTRLTVV.